A single TCR beta chain is shown here with its context. The antigen is unknown. The table came from immunoSEQ multiplex PCR; TCRdb's copy has only in-frame clones and leaves some out. Of around 24,000 clones listed, roughly 78% were seen once; the top ten hold over 7%. Time point described: week 11, during vaccination. Doses comprised 300 ug of mutant IDH1 20-mer peptide each, plus topical imiquimod. The sample belongs to a study of a mutant IDH1 vaccine in newly diagnosed glioma. Study overall: Vaccines were first given 4-6 weeks after radiotherapy alone, or with temozolomide cycles. Treated patients were about 60% male, around 40% female, mean age roughly 39 years.

The V gene's germline CDR1 is SGHAT and CDR2 FQNNGV. Trimming took off 4 bases at V and 5 bases at J, with 17 bases between the two ends. The CDR3 covers 15 residues. Points from the study as a whole: Pseudoprogression appeared unlinked to shifts in leading peripheral T cell clonotypes.

The clonotype originates from a man in his forties or fifties with glioma. This specimen consisted of PBMCs, obtained from a glioma patient whose treatment included an IDH1 peptide vaccine. The V call is TRBV11-2, the J call TRBJ2-5; tentative D call: TRBD2 (7 bases). Here the CDR3 DNA reads TGTGCCAGCAGCTCGACAAGGGGGGGAAGGGAGACCCAGTACTTC. Protein product: CASSSTRGGRETQYF. Full variable domain (rest looked up from reference TRBV11-2 and TRBJ2-5): EAGVAQSPRYKIIEKRQSVAFWCNPISGHATLYWYQQILGQGPKLLIQFQNNGVVDDSQLPKDRFSAERLKGVDSTLKIQPAKLEDSAVYLCASSSTRGGRETQYFGPGTRLLVL.